This T cell receptor beta chain was captured by sequencing in a study of blood T cell repertoires in COVID-19. Study-wide context: PBMCs, B-cell-depleted T cells, or T cells provided the cDNA or gDNA that made up the material.

Original processing methods: It was from reference gene primer amplification that nucleated cell counts were estimated. Generated by immunoSEQ multiplex PCR, the TCRdb table keeps only in-frame clones and is missing some. V and J calls and clone size follow that table, whereas D and trimming were derived from the DNA. The data contain under 85,000 clones, around 80% of them singletons. V dropped 7 bases and J dropped 8; count of bases not matched to a gene: 19. The CDR3 totals 18 residues. CDR1 is MDHEN and CDR2 is SYDVKM in the germline V gene. Sequenced material: peripheral blood. The J gene is TRBJ2-4, the V gene TRBV28; the match to TRBD1 covers 11 bases. This clonotype originated in a man older than 75 with acute or convalescent COVID-19. In nucleotides, the CDR3 is TGTGCCAGCAAGTCTTGGCCCCACCTAGGGACAGGGGGGGACATTCAGTACTTC. This translates into CASKSWPHLGTGGDIQYF.